These 25 T cell receptor beta chains were all obtained from the same sample, sequenced in a study of T cells in tumors after PD-1 blockade. Produced via immunoSEQ multiplex PCR; TCRdb's table is partial and in-frame only. The sample lists 54,000 or so clones; about four fifths were seen once. The sample was PBMCs, taken before anti-PD-1 treatment. The origin of the receptors is a human donor with basal cell carcinoma.

The genes are TRBV4-1 and TRBJ1-1; 9 bases are shared with TRBD1. Per the germline V gene, CDR1 is MGHRA and CDR2 is YSYEKL. This CDR3 is 18 amino acids long. The ends lost 0 bases at V and 4 bases at J; junction bases unmatched: 12. The CDR3 reads CASSQDPDGQGRGTEAFF. CDR3 nucleotides: TGCGCCAGCAGCCAAGACCCTGACGGACAGGGGAGGGGCACTGAAGCTTTCTTT.

V gene TRBV4-1 combines with J gene TRBJ1-3; TRBD1 matches 9 bases. This CDR3 is 18 amino acids long. With V trimmed by 0 bases and J by 0 bases, 6 bases remained unmatched. Germline V gives CDR1 MGHRA, CDR2 YSYEKL. CDR3 bases: TGCGCCAGCAGCCAAGATCCACAGGGGGCAAACTCTGGAAACACCATATATTTT. It codes for CASSQDPQGANSGNTIYF.

The gene calls are TRBV30 and TRBJ2-7; 8 bases are a match to TRBD2. The length of the CDR3 is 14 residues. The germline gives CDR1 GTSNPN, CDR2 SVGIG (reference sequence). V lost 5 bases and J lost 5; bases outside the gene matches: 11. The CDR3 DNA reads as TGTGCCTGGGCGTCGGGCGGGGGGTTCCACGAGCAGTACTTC. Translated: CAWASGGGFHEQYF.

The V call is TRBV27, the J call TRBJ1-2; 7 bases agree with TRBD1. The germline CDR1 and CDR2 sequences are MNHEY and SMNVEV (reference sequence). With V trimmed by 6 bases and J by 6 bases, 4 bases remained unmatched. This CDR3 is 12 amino acids long. CDR3 loop: CASSTTGNGYTF. In DNA, the CDR3 is TGTGCCAGCAGCACGACAGGGAATGGCTACACCTTC.

The V call is TRBV19, the J call TRBJ2-1, with 7 positions matching TRBD1. Germline CDR1 LNHDA, CDR2 SQIVND (reference sequence). This CDR3 is built from 12 residues. V trimming: 7 bases; J trimming: 4 bases; junction bases outside the gene matches: 1. The CDR3 sequence is CASTGGYNEQFF. The CDR3 DNA reads as TGTGCCAGTACAGGGGGTTACAATGAGCAGTTCTTC.

Only a few counts were recorded for this clone. The chain uses TRBV14 and TRBJ2-7; D might be TRBD1 or TRBD2, each matching 6 bases. This CDR3 comprises 19 residues. The V end lost 0 bases, the J end lost 4 bases, and 25 bases lay between the germline ends. Looked up from germline, CDR1 is SGHDN and CDR2 is FVKESK. The CDR3 nucleotides are TGTGCCAGCAGCCAAGACCCCTCGATAGGGGGGCTATATGGATACGAGCAGTACTTC. Amino acids: CASSQDPSIGGLYGYEQYF. Full variable domain (remainder filled in from reference TRBV14 and TRBJ2-7): EAGVTQFPSHSVIEKGQTVTLRCDPISGHDNLYWYRRVMGKEIKFLLHFVKESKQDESGMPNNRFLAERTGGTYSTLKVQPAELEDSGVYFCASSQDPSIGGLYGYEQYFGPGTRLTVT.

This clone has only a few counts. The CDR3 reads CASSFSYEQYF. CDR3 in DNA: TGTGCCAGCAGCTTCTCCTACGAGCAGTACTTC. The rearrangement joins TRBV7-9 to TRBJ2-7; D is ambiguous. Germline-derived CDR1 and CDR2 are SEHNR and FQNEAQ (reference sequence). The CDR3 loop spans 11 amino acids. Trimming left V 3 bases short and J 0 bases short, with 0 bases between. The entire variable domain, with the rest obtained from reference TRBV7-9 and TRBJ2-7, is as follows: DTGVSQNPRHKITKRGQNVTFRCDPISEHNRLYWYRQTLGQGPEFLTYFQNEAQLEKSRLLSDRFSAERPKGSFSTLEIQRTEQGDSAMYLCASSFSYEQYFGPGTRLTVT.

The gene calls are TRBV19 and TRBJ1-5, with TRBD1 as a possible D gene (5 bases). This CDR3 comprises 14 residues. Trimming pared 7 bases from V and 5 bases from J, leaving 15 bases between. The V gene's germline CDR1 is LNHDA and CDR2 SQIVND (reference sequence). Here the CDR3 DNA reads TGTGCCAGTAAAGGAAGGGGTTGGGATCAGCCCCAGCATTTT. It is translated as CASKGRGWDQPQHF. Looking up the rest from reference TRBV19 and TRBJ1-5 gives the full variable domain: DGGITQSPKYLFRKEGQNVTLSCEQNLNHDAMYWYRQDPGQGLRLIYYSQIVNDFQKGDIAEGYSVSREKKESFPLTVTSAQKNPTAFYLCASKGRGWDQPQHFGDGTRLSIL.

The chain employs TRBV30 and TRBJ2-5; either TRBD1 or TRBD2 may supply D (5 bases each). In germline, CDR1 is GTSNPN, CDR2 SVGIG (reference sequence). Trimming shortened V by 0 bases and J by 5 bases, and 13 bases separated the two germline ends. There are 14 residues in the CDR3. The CDR3 loop reads CAWSVGRGRETQYF. In DNA form, the CDR3 reads TGTGCCTGGAGTGTAGGTCGGGGACGGGAGACCCAGTACTTC.

V usage is TRBV21-1 and J usage is TRBJ2-1; the DNA was not used to check the table's D call, TRBD2. TRBV21-1 constitutes a pseudogene. The length of the CDR3 is 16 residues. CDR3 nucleotide sequence: TGTGCCAGCAGCAAAGTGGGGGGGGTGACCTACAATGAGCAGTTCTTC. This encodes CASSKVGGVTYNEQFF.

This clone was picked up a small number of times. This chain links TRBV5-8 with TRBJ1-1; 10 nucleotides line up with TRBD1. Germline CDR1 SGHTS, CDR2 YDEGEE. This CDR3 spans 16 amino acids. V shed 4 bases and J 0 bases; nucleotides not matched to a gene: 6. DNA for the CDR3: TGTGCCAGCAGCCGGACAGGGGGTTTGGTGAACACTGAAGCTTTCTTT. Amino acid sequence: CASSRTGGLVNTEAFF.

V and J are TRBV30 and TRBJ1-4; TRBD1 agrees at 12 bases. Germline CDR1 and CDR2: GTSNPN and SVGIG (reference sequence). V trimming: 5 bases; J trimming: 7 bases; junction bases outside the gene matches: 11. This CDR3 has 16 amino acids. The CDR3 bases are TGTGCCTGGGTGGGACAGGGGGCGTTTACCCCTGAAAAACTGTTTTTT. This translates into CAWVGQGAFTPEKLFF.

This chain uses TRBV19 with TRBJ2-7; 8 bases match TRBD1. The V and J ends lost 3 bases and 6 bases, in that order; junction bases with no gene match: 7. The CDR3 contains 14 residues. The germline V gene encodes CDR1 LNHDA and CDR2 SQIVND (reference sequence). CDR3 residues: CASSILGQAAEQYF. The CDR3 DNA sequence: TGTGCCAGTAGTATTTTGGGACAGGCGGCCGAGCAGTACTTC.

The J gene is TRBJ1-6, the V gene TRBV6-2 or TRBV6-3; 7 bases are shared with TRBD1. There are 19 residues in the CDR3. Losses at the gene ends were 2 bases for V and 0 bases for J; bases not matched to a gene: 10. Germline CDR1 is MNHEY and CDR2 is SVGEGT. The CDR3 sequence is CASSYPTTGAHSYNSPLHF. CDR3 sequence (DNA): TGTGCCAGCAGTTACCCCACTACAGGGGCCCACTCCTATAATTCACCCCTCCACTTT.

The chain employs TRBV18 and TRBJ1-6; D call uncertain. Per germline, CDR1 KGHSH and CDR2 LQKENI. The CDR3 runs to 17 residues. The ends were cut back, 0 bases at V and 0 bases at J, with 9 bases in the middle. CDR3 sequence (DNA): TGTGCCAGCTCACCACCCTTAGGGAGCTCCTATAATTCACCCCTCCACTTT. Encoded protein: CASSPPLGSSYNSPLHF.

The chain links TRBV4-2 to TRBJ1-1; no firm D call. The CDR3 spans 17 residues. Germline CDR1 and CDR2: LGHNA and YNFKEQ. Trimming cost V 0 bases and J 1 base, with 15 bases left between them. In nucleotides, the CDR3 is TGTGCCAGCAGCCAAGATATAAGAAGGTCGGGGAACACTGAAGCTTTCTTT. It translates to CASSQDIRRSGNTEAFF.

The V and J genes are TRBV4-1 and TRBJ2-5, with a weak D call TRBD2 (6 bases). There are 15 residues in the CDR3. The germline V gene encodes CDR1 MGHRA and CDR2 YSYEKL. V was trimmed by 2 bases and J by 4 bases, leaving 14 bases between them. For the CDR3, the DNA is TGCGCCAGCAGCCAACCTACGGGACTCACAGAGACCCAGTACTTC. It encodes CASSQPTGLTETQYF.

The rearrangement links TRBV3-1 (or the pseudogene TRBV3-2) to TRBJ1-1, with 10 bases aligning to TRBD1. Looked up from germline, CDR1 is LGHDT and CDR2 is YNNKEL (reference sequence). Trimming cost V 4 bases and J 9 bases; bases outside gene matches: 8. This CDR3 has 14 amino acids. Written as DNA, the CDR3 is TGTGCCAGCAGCCCGGAATTGGACAGGGGGAAAGCTTTCTTT. Translation: CASSPELDRGKAFF.

To note about this clone: Since a much larger clone is just one base distant, this may be a read error. Other DNA sequences from this sample encode an identical CDR3 as well. J is TRBJ1-2 and V is TRBV9; 11 nucleotides align to TRBD1. This CDR3 has 15 residues. CDR1 is SGDLS and CDR2 is YYNGEE in the germline V gene. Trimming cost V 3 bases and J 4 bases; bases outside gene matches: 5. The CDR3 region has the DNA TGTGCCAGCAGCGCAGGGACAGGGGGAGCCTATGGCTACACCTTC. The encoded protein is CASSAGTGGAYGYTF.

The J gene is TRBJ2-3, the V gene TRBV9; D possibly corresponds to TRBD1 (7 bases). The CDR3 is made up of 15 amino acids. The germline gives CDR1 SGDLS, CDR2 YYNGEE. Trimming cost V 4 bases and J 2 bases, with 14 bases left between them. The CDR3: CASSPEGASTDTQYF. For the CDR3, the DNA is TGTGCCAGCAGCCCGGAGGGGGCCTCCACAGATACGCAGTATTTT. Drawing the rest from reference TRBV9 and TRBJ2-3, the complete variable domain is DSGVTQTPKHLITATGQRVTLRCSPRSGDLSVYWYQQSLDQGLQFLIQYYNGEERAKGNILERFSAQQFPDLHSELNLSSLELGDSALYFCASSPEGASTDTQYFGPGTRLTVL.

The chain links TRBV2 to TRBJ2-1; D ambiguous. The CDR3 runs 12 residues. Germline lookup yields CDR1 SNHLY and CDR2 FYNNEI. Deletions cut 2 bases from V and 7 bases from J, with 6 bases between. The CDR3 nucleotides are TGTGCCAGCAGTGAATCGAGTAATGAGCAGTTCTTC. Translation gives CASSESSNEQFF. The full variable domain, rest sourced from reference TRBV2 and TRBJ2-1, is EPEVTQTPSHQVTQMGQEVILRCVPISNHLYFYWYRQILGQKVEFLVSFYNNEISEKSEIFDDQFSVERPDGSNFTLKIRSTKLEDSAMYFCASSESSNEQFFGPGTRLTVL.

V usage is TRBV7-3 and J usage is TRBJ2-5, with 7 bases aligning to TRBD2. Germline trimming cut 4 bases from V and 4 bases from J; bases unmatched to any gene: 12. There are 16 residues in the CDR3. Germline V gene lookup returns CDR1 SGHTA and CDR2 FQGTGA. The CDR3 DNA is TGTGCCAGCAGCTCTCAAGGTGGCGGGGGTGGAGAGACCCAGTACTTC. Translated, it gives CASSSQGGGGGETQYF.

The chain combines TRBV7-3 with TRBJ2-2, with D hard to call. CDR3 length: 13 residues. Trimming took off 2 bases at V and 6 bases at J, with 7 bases between the two ends. Germline CDR1 and CDR2: SGHTA and FQGTGA. The CDR3: CASSLVASGELFF. In nucleotides, the CDR3 is TGTGCCAGCAGCTTAGTAGCTTCCGGGGAGCTGTTTTTT.

The rearrangement links TRBV5-8 to TRBJ2-7; D unclear. This CDR3 contains 13 residues. The germline CDR1 and CDR2 sequences are SGHTS and YDEGEE. Trimming stripped 1 base from V and 7 bases from J, with 12 bases between. CDR3 residues: CASSLQNRGEQYF. In DNA, the CDR3 is TGTGCCAGCAGCTTGCAAAATCGTGGAGAGCAGTACTTC. The variable domain in full, with the rest retrieved from reference TRBV5-8 and TRBJ2-7, is EAGVTQSPTHLIKTRGQQATLRCSPISGHTSVYWYQQALGLGLQFLLWYDEGEERNRGNFPPRFSGRQFPNYSSELNVNALELEDSALYLCASSLQNRGEQYFGPGTRLTVT.

The chain links TRBV7-8 to TRBJ2-1; 11 nucleotides agree with TRBD1. This CDR3 region has 16 residues. After removal of 5 bases from V and 6 bases from J, the junction contained 9 bases not matched to a gene. Looked up from germline, CDR1 is SGHVS and CDR2 is FQNEAQ. The CDR3 is CASSPRTGGAVNEQFF. The CDR3 DNA follows: TGTGCCAGCAGCCCTAGGACAGGGGGCGCCGTCAATGAGCAGTTCTTC.